The 14 T cell receptor beta chains below all came from one sample that was sequenced in a study of shared clonotypes between healthy human individuals. Sequencing used immunoSEQ multiplex PCR; TCRdb keeps in-frame clones, though not all of them. The table lists around 1,000,000 clones, roughly 80% of them singletons. Sequences were obtained from memory CD4+ T cells from PBMCs. The subset: CD45RA-negative fraction. These receptors were obtained from a man younger than 35 in good health. Some clones in this sample may be carry-over from other donors' samples.

The chain has TRBV5-1 and TRBJ2-1; 12 nucleotides agree with TRBD1. With 3 bases clipped from V and 3 bases from J, the junction kept 10 bases outside the gene matches. The CDR3 is 18 residues long. Germline CDR1 reads SGHRS; CDR2 reads YFSETQ. The CDR3, as DNA: TGCGCCAGCAGCTCGGGACAGGGGGCTACCTATTACTACAATGAGCAGTTCTTC. This encodes CASSSGQGATYYYNEQFF.

To note about this clone: A single base separates this from a much larger clone, so it may be a read error. V is TRBV7-6 and J is TRBJ1-1; the D is unclear. Trimming removed 5 bases at V and 0 bases at J, with 7 bases between. Germline values: CDR1 SGHVS, CDR2 FNYEAQ. The CDR3 totals 13 residues. Here the CDR3 DNA reads TGTGCCAGCAGCCGTCAGGTGAACACTGAAGCTTTCTTT. It specifies CASSRQVNTEAFF. Based on the CDR3 plus reference TRBV7-6 and TRBJ1-1, the full variable domain is GAGVSQSPRYKVTKRGQDVALRCDPISGHVSLYWYRQALGQGPEFLTYFNYEAQQDKSGLPNDRFSAERPEGSISTLTIQRTEQRDSAMYRCASSRQVNTEAFFGQGTRLTVV.

This clone was seen just once. The chain couples TRBV4-2 to TRBJ1-2; maybe TRBD1 (6 bases). The CDR3 totals 15 residues. Between the trimmed V and J ends, which lost 3 bases and 5 bases, there was a span of 16 bases. Germline CDR1 reads LGHNA; CDR2 reads YNFKEQ. The DNA for the CDR3 is TGTGCCAGCAGCCAGGGGGGGCAGGGGAAATATGGCTACACCTTC. This encodes CASSQGGQGKYGYTF.

This clone has more than one count but fewer than ten. The chain combines TRBV29-1 with TRBJ2-4; no clear D. This CDR3 spans 12 amino acids. The V end was cut by 4 bases, the J end by 0 bases, with 4 bases between. Germline-derived CDR1 and CDR2 are SQVTM and ANQGSEA. CDR3 protein: CSVGLAKNIQYF. CDR3 coding DNA: TGCAGCGTTGGCCTAGCCAAAAACATTCAGTACTTC. The full variable domain, its missing parts supplied by reference TRBV29-1 and TRBJ2-4, is SAVISQKPSRDICQRGTSLTIQCQVDSQVTMMFWYRQQPGQSLTLIATANQGSEATYESGFVIDKFPISRPNLTFSTLTVSNMSPEDSSIYLCSVGLAKNIQYFGAGTRLSVL.

This chain links TRBV2 with TRBJ1-4, with TRBD1 matching over 9 bases. In germline, CDR1 is SNHLY, CDR2 FYNNEI. The trim removed 6 bases at V and 0 bases at J, leaving 2 bases unmatched. This CDR3 region has 15 residues. The CDR3 DNA follows: TGTGCCAGCAGGGGACAGGGTGCAACTAATGAAAAACTGTTTTTT. Translation: CASRGQGATNEKLFF.

Remarks on this clone: Other DNA sequences within the sample encode an identical CDR3. The CDR3 region is CASSPGTGSYEQYF. Written as DNA, the CDR3 is TGTGCCAGCTCTCCCGGGACAGGATCCTACGAGCAGTACTTC. The chain carries TRBV18 and TRBJ2-7; 8 positions match TRBD1. V lost 6 bases to trimming and J lost 1 base; unmatched junction nucleotides: 5. Germline V gives CDR1 KGHSH, CDR2 LQKENI. The CDR3 sequence is 14 residues long.

The V call is TRBV11-3, the J call TRBJ2-1; D is unclear. This CDR3 has 13 amino acids. Germline V gene lookup returns CDR1 SGHNT and CDR2 YENEEA. V was pared by 0 bases and J by 1 base, with 1 base between. The CDR3 DNA reads as TGTGCCAGCAGCTTAGATTCCTACAATGAGCAGTTCTTC. It specifies CASSLDSYNEQFF.

For the CDR3, the DNA is TGTGCCAGCAGTCTTCCTTCCAATGACAGGGAGGACTATGGCTACACCTTC. Translating it yields CASSLPSNDREDYGYTF. The V and J genes are TRBV28 and TRBJ1-2, with 7 bases that match TRBD1. V gave up 5 bases and J gave up 3 bases; unmatched junction bases: 15. Germline CDR1 is MDHEN and CDR2 is SYDVKM. CDR3 length: 17 amino acids.

This clone was detected only once. The chain couples TRBV27 to TRBJ1-4; perhaps TRBD1 as D (6 bases). The CDR3 covers 14 residues. Germline assignment: CDR1 MNHEY and CDR2 SMNVEV (reference sequence). Trimming removed 5 bases from V and 5 bases from J, with 12 bases in between. CDR3 bases: TGTGCCAGCAGTCTACAGGGTTTGAATGAAAAACTGTTTTTT. Residues: CASSLQGLNEKLFF.

The rearrangement joins TRBV7-7 to TRBJ2-1; D perhaps matches TRBD2 (5 bases). This CDR3 is 13 amino acids long. Trimming left V 1 base short and J 9 bases short, with 10 bases between. Germline lookup yields CDR1 SSHAT and CDR2 FNYEAQ (reference sequence). The CDR3 DNA follows: TGTGCCAGCAGCTTAGGGGTGGAGGTTGAGCAGTTCTTC. It translates to CASSLGVEVEQFF.

CDR3 amino acids: CASGFLAGRQYF. The CDR3 nucleotides are TGTGCTAGTGGTTTTCTTGCGGGACGGCAGTACTTC. J is TRBJ2-7 and V is TRBV12-5; D may be TRBD2 (6 bases). Germline V CDR1 and CDR2: LGHNT, FRNRAP. This CDR3 is 12 amino acids long. Trimming stripped 3 bases from V and 9 bases from J, with 12 bases between.

The rearrangement joins TRBV5-8 to TRBJ2-3, with 10 bases lining up with TRBD1. Germline CDR1 and CDR2: SGHTS and YDEGEE. The CDR3 covers 14 residues. V was clipped by 4 bases and J by 6 bases; unmatched bases: 5. CDR3 residues: CASSSDRGPDTQYF. The CDR3 region has the DNA TGTGCCAGCAGCAGCGACAGGGGGCCTGATACGCAGTATTTT. Filled out from reference TRBV5-8 and TRBJ2-3, the complete variable domain reads EAGVTQSPTHLIKTRGQQATLRCSPISGHTSVYWYQQALGLGLQFLLWYDEGEERNRGNFPPRFSGRQFPNYSSELNVNALELEDSALYLCASSSDRGPDTQYFGPGTRLTVL.

This chain joins TRBV5-8 and TRBJ2-1, with D tentatively TRBD1 (5 bases). Per germline, CDR1 SGHTS and CDR2 YDEGEE. With 4 bases removed from V and 0 bases from J, the gap between germline ends came to 11 bases. This CDR3 comprises 15 residues. CDR3: CASSSTGHSYNEQFF. The CDR3 DNA sequence: TGTGCCAGCAGCAGTACAGGCCACTCCTACAATGAGCAGTTCTTC. Together with reference TRBV5-8 and TRBJ2-1, the CDR3 gives the full variable domain: EAGVTQSPTHLIKTRGQQATLRCSPISGHTSVYWYQQALGLGLQFLLWYDEGEERNRGNFPPRFSGRQFPNYSSELNVNALELEDSALYLCASSSTGHSYNEQFFGPGTRLTVL.

This rearrangement joins TRBV6-1 to TRBJ1-5; possible D gene TRBD1, 5 bases. This CDR3 region has 15 residues. Germline CDR1 and CDR2: MNHNS and SASEGT. V was shortened by 5 bases and J by 1 base, with 12 bases between the two germline ends. DNA for the CDR3: TGTGCCAGCAGTCTGGGGGGTATCAGCAATCAGCCCCAGCATTTT. Translation gives CASSLGGISNQPQHF.